One and the same sample provided the 5 T cell receptor beta chains below, sequenced in a study of cytomegalovirus exposure and HLA in healthy donors (dated by TCRdb to the late 2010s). Library preparation was by the immunoSEQ multiplex PCR assay. The multiplex PCR relied on a mix of 60 forward primers for TCR Vbeta segments and 13 reverse primers for TCR Jbeta segments. Imported from immuneACCESS, the table was reduced by TCRdb to in-frame sequences with V and J called. These copies leave out some clones; in studies compared against another copy, an unresolved V gene accounts for under half, and the cause of the remainder is not known. The sample yields fewer than 200,000 clones; 80% were counted once. Of the sample, about 1.9% falls within the top ten clones. The sequencing sample was made of PBMCs. The receptors derive from a human donor in good health.

The gene calls are TRBV6-5 and TRBJ2-2, with 9 positions matching TRBD1. With V trimmed by 6 bases and J by 4 bases, 3 bases remained unmatched. This CDR3 contains 14 residues. CDR1 MNHEY and CDR2 SVGAGI come from the germline V gene. The CDR3 DNA reads as TGTGCCAGCAGAAACAGGGGGCGCACCGGGGAGCTGTTTTTT. Its protein product is CASRNRGRTGELFF.

The V gene is TRBV29-1, the J gene TRBJ2-3, with 10 bases identical to TRBD1. Germline assignment: CDR1 SQVTM and CDR2 ANQGSEA. V lost 7 bases, J lost 8 bases, and 9 bases stayed unmatched. The CDR3 spans 13 residues. The CDR3 nucleotides are TGCAGCGGGGGGACAGGGGCCCAACGTACGCAGTATTTT. As protein: CSGGTGAQRTQYF.

In its sample, this clone was seen once. The chain carries TRBV11-3 and TRBJ2-7; tentative D call: TRBD1 (9 bases). Trimming removed 5 bases at V and 6 bases at J, with 17 bases between. The germline gives CDR1 SGHNT, CDR2 YENEEA. The CDR3 contains 14 residues. CDR3 in DNA: TGTGCCAGCAGCCCGGGAGGGACAGGGACCGAGCAGTACTTC. Protein: CASSPGGTGTEQYF.

The chain joins TRBV7-9 to TRBJ1-4, with D possibly TRBD1 on 6 matching bases. V was trimmed by 3 bases and J by 7 bases, leaving 18 bases between them. CDR3 length: 16 residues. The germline gives CDR1 SEHNR, CDR2 FQNEAQ (reference sequence). CDR3 region: CASSFLGGTRLEKLFF. The CDR3 DNA is TGTGCCAGCAGCTTCTTGGGTGGGACAAGACTTGAAAAACTGTTTTTT.

This chain joins TRBV11-3 and TRBJ2-3, with 7 nucleotides matching TRBD1. The CDR3 consists of 14 residues. The junction had 11 bases not matched to a gene; V was cut back by 5 bases and J by 9 bases. Germline V gene sequence: CDR1 SGHNT, CDR2 YENEEA. The CDR3 here is CASSPGQSQRTQYF. The CDR3 nucleotides read TGTGCCAGCAGCCCGGGACAGAGTCAGCGGACGCAGTATTTT.